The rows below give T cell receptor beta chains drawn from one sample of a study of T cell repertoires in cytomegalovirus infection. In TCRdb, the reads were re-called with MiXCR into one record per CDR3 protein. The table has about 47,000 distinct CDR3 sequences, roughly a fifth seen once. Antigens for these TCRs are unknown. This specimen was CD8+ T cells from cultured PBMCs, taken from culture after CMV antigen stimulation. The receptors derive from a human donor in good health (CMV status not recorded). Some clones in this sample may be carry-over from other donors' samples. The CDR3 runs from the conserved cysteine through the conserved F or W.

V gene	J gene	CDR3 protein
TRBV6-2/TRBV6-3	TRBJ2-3	CASSYPTGRPSSTDTQYF
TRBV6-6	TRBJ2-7	CASSYLAGEEQYF
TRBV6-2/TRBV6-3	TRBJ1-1	CASSYLTGSTEAFF
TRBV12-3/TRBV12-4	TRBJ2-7	CASGLAHEQYF
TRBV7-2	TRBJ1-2	CASSLESVPFYTF
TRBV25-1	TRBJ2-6	CASIGTGFSGANVLTF
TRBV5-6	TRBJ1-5	CASRDRDSNQPQHF
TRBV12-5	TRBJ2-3	CASGEIGMDTDTQYF
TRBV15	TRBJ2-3	CATSRSGTGITDTQYF
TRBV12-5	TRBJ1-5	CASGKGQLSNQPQHF
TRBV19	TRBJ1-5	CASSIVQSPNQPQHF
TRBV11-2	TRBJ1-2	CASSLVSPTDGYTF
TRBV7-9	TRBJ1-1	CASSPWTGLNTEAFF
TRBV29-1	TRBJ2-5	CSVSGVEETQYF
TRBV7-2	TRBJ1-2	CASSLPDSFYGYTF
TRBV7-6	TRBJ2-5	CASSLVPGRKETQYF
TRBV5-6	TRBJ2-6	CASSLDDGANVLTF
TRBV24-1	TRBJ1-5	CATSDLDSNQPQHF
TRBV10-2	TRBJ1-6	CASSEFGRGTYNSPLHF
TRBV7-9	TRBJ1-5	CASVMGGGRNQPQHF
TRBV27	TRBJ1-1	CASSLRGQNTEAFF
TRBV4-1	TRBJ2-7	CASSQGQGDFYEQYF
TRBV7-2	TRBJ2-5	CASSLLIGTSQETQYF
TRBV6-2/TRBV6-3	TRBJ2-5	CASSYPNTGTVQETQYF
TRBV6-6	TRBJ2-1	CASSSPPGGGNEQFF
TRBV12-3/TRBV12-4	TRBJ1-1	CASSPRGVAEAFF
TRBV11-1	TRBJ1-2	CASSLGTVNYGYTF
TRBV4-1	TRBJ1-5	CASSPLQGNQPQHF
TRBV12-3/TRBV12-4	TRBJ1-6	CASSLVGGALHF
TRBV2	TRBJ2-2	CASIELAKNTGELFF
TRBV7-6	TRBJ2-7	CASSLGTFYEQYF
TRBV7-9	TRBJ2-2	CASSLPKEPAGKNTGELFF
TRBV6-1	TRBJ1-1	CASSALNRKAFF
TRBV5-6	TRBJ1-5	CASSLDNVSNQPQHF
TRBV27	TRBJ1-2	CASRPGRNNGYTF
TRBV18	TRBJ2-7	CASSETGQGYEQYF
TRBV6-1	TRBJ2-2	CASSEEGAWGTGELFF
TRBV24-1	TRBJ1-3	CATSELWLTGNTIYF
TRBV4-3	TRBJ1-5	CASSQGLGQPQHF
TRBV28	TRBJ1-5	CASTKRAYQPQHF
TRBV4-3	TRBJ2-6	CASSQDGSSFNVLTF
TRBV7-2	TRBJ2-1	CASSLTNEQFF
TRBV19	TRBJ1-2	CASNRKGTFLYGYTF
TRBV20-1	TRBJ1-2	CSARDLNYGYTF
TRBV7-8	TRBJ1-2	CASSLEGRNYGYTF
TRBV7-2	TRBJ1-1	CASTTGGNTEAFF
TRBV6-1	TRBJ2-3	CASTGEPDTQYF
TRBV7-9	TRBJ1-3	CASSSTARIDSGNTIYF
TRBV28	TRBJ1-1	CASSARQAPNTEAFF